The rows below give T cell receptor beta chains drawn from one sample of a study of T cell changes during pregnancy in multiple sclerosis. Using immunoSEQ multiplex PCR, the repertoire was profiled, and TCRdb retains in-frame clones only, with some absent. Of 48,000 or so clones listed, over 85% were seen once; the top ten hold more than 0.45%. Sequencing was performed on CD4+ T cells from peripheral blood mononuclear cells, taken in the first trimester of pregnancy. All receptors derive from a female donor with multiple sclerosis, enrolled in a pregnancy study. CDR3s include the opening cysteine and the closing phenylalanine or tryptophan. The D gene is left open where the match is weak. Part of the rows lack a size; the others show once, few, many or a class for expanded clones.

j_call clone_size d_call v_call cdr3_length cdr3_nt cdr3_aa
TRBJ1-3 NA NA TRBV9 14 TGTGCCAGCAGCGTCCACCAACAAGGAAACACCATATATTTT CASSVHQQGNTIYF
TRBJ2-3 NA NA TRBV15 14 TGTGCCACCAGCAAGACAGCACGCACAGATACGCAGTATTTT CATSKTARTDTQYF
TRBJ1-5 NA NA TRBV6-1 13 TGTGCCAGCAGTCAGGTCCCAGAGGGAGGCCAGCATTTT CASSQVPEGGQHF
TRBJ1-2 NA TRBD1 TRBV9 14 TGTGCCAGCTCGACAGGGGGTGGTGGCTATGGCTACACCTTC CASSTGGGGYGYTF
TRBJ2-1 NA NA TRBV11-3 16 TGTGCCAGCAGCGCACCGGGTCGTGGGGCAAAAAATGAGCAGTTCTTC CASSAPGRGAKNEQFF
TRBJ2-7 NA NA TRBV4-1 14 TGCGCCAGCAGCCAAGATCCGCGGTCCTACGAGCAGTACTTC CASSQDPRSYEQYF
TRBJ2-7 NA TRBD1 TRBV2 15 TGTGCCAGCAGACAATTCCGGACAGGGGCCTACGAGCAGTACTTC CASRQFRTGAYEQYF
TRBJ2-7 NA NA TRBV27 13 TGTGCCAGCGCCCTCCCCCCCTACTACGAGCAGTACTTC CASALPPYYEQYF
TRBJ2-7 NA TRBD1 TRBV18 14 TGTGCCAGCTCACCTCGGGACAGTGGCTACGAGCAGTACTTC CASSPRDSGYEQYF
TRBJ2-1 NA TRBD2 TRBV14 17 TGTGCCAGCAGCCAAGCTGGTTTCGGGCGGGGGGAGAGTGAGCAGTTCTTC CASSQAGFGRGESEQFF
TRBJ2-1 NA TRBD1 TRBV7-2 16 TGTGCCAGCGGAAGGAGGAGAGGACAGGACTACAATGAGCAGTTCTTC CASGRRRGQDYNEQFF
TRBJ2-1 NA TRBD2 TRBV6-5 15 TGTGCCAGCAGATCGCCGGGACTAGCGGCGAATGAGCAGTTCTTC CASRSPGLAANEQFF
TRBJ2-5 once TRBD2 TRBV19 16 TGTGCCAGTAGTATAGAGTCAATAGCGGGGGAAGAGACCCAGTACTTC CASSIESIAGEETQYF
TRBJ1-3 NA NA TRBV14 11 TGTGCCAGCCGCTCTGGAAACACCATATATTTT CASRSGNTIYF
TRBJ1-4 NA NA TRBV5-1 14 TGCGCCAGCAGCTTAGGACTCTGGGGTGAAAAACTGTTTTTT CASSLGLWGEKLFF
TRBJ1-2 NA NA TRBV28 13 TGTGCCACCCAGATCGAGGCCAACGAGAGCTACACCTTC CATQIEANESYTF
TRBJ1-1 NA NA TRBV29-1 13 TGCAGCGTTGTACGGGTCGTGGCCACTGAAGCTTTCTTT CSVVRVVATEAFF
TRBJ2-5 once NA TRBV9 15 TGTGCCAGCAGTCGTACTCCCTCAAGACAAGAGACCCAGTACTTC CASSRTPSRQETQYF
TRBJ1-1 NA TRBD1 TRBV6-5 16 TGTGCCAGCAGTTACCGCCGAGGACAGGGTAACACTGAAGCTTTCTTT CASSYRRGQGNTEAFF
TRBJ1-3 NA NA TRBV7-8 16 TGTGCCAGCAGCTTGGGGGGACTGTCCTCTGGAAACACCATATATTTT CASSLGGLSSGNTIYF
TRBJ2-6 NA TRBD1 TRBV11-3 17 TGTGCCAGCAGCCCCCGACAGGGGAATCCTGGGGCCAACGTCCTGACTTTC CASSPRQGNPGANVLTF
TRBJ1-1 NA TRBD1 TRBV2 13 TGTGCCGACAGGGGGGGCATGAACACTGAAGCTTTCTTT CADRGGMNTEAFF
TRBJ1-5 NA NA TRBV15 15 TGTGCCACCAGCCAAGGGGCCCTATTCTATCAGCCCCAGCATTTT CATSQGALFYQPQHF
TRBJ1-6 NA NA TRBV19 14 TGTGCCAGTAGTATAGCCGGGGATAATTCACCCCTCCACTTT CASSIAGDNSPLHF
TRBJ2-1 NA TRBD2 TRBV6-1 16 TGTGCCAGCAGTGAGCAGCGGGGTGGTTTCTACAATGAGCAGTTCTTC CASSEQRGGFYNEQFF
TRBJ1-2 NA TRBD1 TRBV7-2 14 TGTGCCAGCAGCACCGGGACAGGGGCGATGGGCTACACCTTC CASSTGTGAMGYTF
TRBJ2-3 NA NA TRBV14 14 TGTGCCAGCAGCCGTATCTCTCAGAGGGATACGCAGTATTTT CASSRISQRDTQYF
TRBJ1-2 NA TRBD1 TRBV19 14 TGTGCCAGTAGTATATCACAGGGGCTGTATGGCTACACCTTC CASSISQGLYGYTF
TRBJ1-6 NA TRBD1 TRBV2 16 TGTGCCAGCAGTGCAGGACCGGGACAGGCGACTTCACCCCTCCACTTT CASSAGPGQATSPLHF
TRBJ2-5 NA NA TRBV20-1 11 TGCAGTGCCCGCGGGGAGGTGACCCAGTACTTC CSARGEVTQYF